The 22 T cell receptor beta chains in this list originate from one sample, sequenced in a study of tissue T cells after allogeneic stem cell transplantation. As to time point: mouse harvest day 14 after allogeneic transplant. The graft held 10^6 splenic CD5+ T cells and 10^7 T-cell-depleted bone marrow cells. Only in-frame clones appear in the TCRdb table, and some are missing; sequencing was by immunoSEQ multiplex PCR. The sample includes over 2,500 clones, roughly 50% of them seen just once. What was sequenced was gut tissue. All receptors come from a female BALB/c mouse given C57BL/6 T cells with graft-versus-host disease after an allogeneic hematopoietic cell transplant.

This clone was detected a few times. Any gene name here is a mouse gene name. The read comes to an end 1 residue before the CDR3 does, leaving the germline J gene to fill in the end. The V and J genes are TRBV26 and TRBJ2-7; the match to TRBD1 covers 12 bases. Germline CDR1 reads KGHPV; CDR2 reads FQNQEV (reference sequence). The V gene end was trimmed by 3 bases and the J gene end by 6 bases; junction bases not matched to a gene: 6. The CDR3 totals 15 residues. Here the CDR3 reads CASSLPRDRGLEQYF. CDR3 DNA, as far as it was read: TGTGCCAGCAGTCTCCCCCGGGACAGGGGGCTTGAACAGTAC.

This clone was seen a handful of times. Gene names and germline refer to mouse. The CDR3 goes on 1 residue after the read ends, and that part is filled in from the germline J gene. The rearrangement joins TRBV17 to TRBJ2-1; a possible D gene is TRBD1 (6 bases). CDR1 and CDR2 from the germline V gene are MNHDT and YYDKIL. The germline V and J ends were trimmed by 4 bases and 1 base, with 8 bases remaining between them. The CDR3 runs to 14 residues. The CDR3 DNA, read in part, is TGTGCTAGCAGTACCAGGGGCAACTATGCTGAGCAGTTC. This gives the protein CASSTRGNYAEQF. Given in full, the CDR3 is CASSTRGNYAEQFF.

Details on this clone: Genes and germline come from the mouse. The CDR3 bases that were read are TGTGCCAGCAGTCTGAGGCTGACAAACACCGGGCAGCTCTAC. Protein sequence: CASSLRLTNTGQLY. The full-length CDR3 reads as CASSLRLTNTGQLYF. The chain links TRBV26 to TRBJ2-2, with D hard to call. The observed sequence ends 1 residue before the CDR3 terminus, with the missing tail filled in from the germline J gene. The CDR3 contains 15 residues. CDR1 and CDR2 (germline): KGHPV, FQNQEV (reference sequence). Trimming left V 2 bases short and J 0 bases short, with 7 bases between.

By proportion, this clone is large. Germline and genes here are mouse. The read is 1 residue too short to cover the CDR3 end, so that end is filled in from the germline J gene. The chain joins TRBV5 to TRBJ2-3, with D hard to call. V lost 1 base and J 0 bases, leaving 5 bases between the germline ends. CDR1 LGHNA and CDR2 YNLKQL come from the germline V gene (reference sequence). The CDR3 has 14 residues. The DNA read from the CDR3 is TGTGCCAGCAGCCAAGCTGGTAGTGCAGAAACGCTGTAT. It is translated as CASSQAGSAETLY. The full CDR3 is CASSQAGSAETLYF.

With respect to this clone: Gene names and germline match the mouse. The read finishes 1 residue shy of the CDR3 end, and the germline J gene is used to complete it. The gene calls are TRBV19 and TRBJ2-5; TRBD2 matches at 11 bases. From germline, CDR1 is FNHDT and CDR2 SITEND (reference sequence). The ends lost 2 bases at V and 5 bases at J; junction bases unmatched: 4. The CDR3 contains 15 residues. This CDR3 is CASSISGLGGDTQYF. The part of the CDR3 DNA that was read is TGTGCCAGCAGTATCTCCGGACTGGGGGGAGACACCCAGTAC.

Note on this clone: The gene symbols are mouse symbols. Read data end 1 residue before the CDR3 end; the end is taken from the germline J gene. The chain joins TRBV20 to TRBJ2-3, with D maybe TRBD2 (7 bases). Germline CDR1 is GFQATS and CDR2 is STVNSAI. V lost 0 bases and J 3 bases, leaving 16 bases between the germline ends. CDR3 size: 16 residues. The sequenced CDR3 bases are TGTGGTGCTAGGGATTGGGGGGCGCCGGAGGCAGAAACGCTGTAT. This sequence encodes CGARDWGAPEAETLY. In full, the CDR3 reads CGARDWGAPEAETLYF.

To note about this clone: Any gene name here is a mouse gene name. The chain's CDR3 is CASSFQGLSYEQYF. The CDR3 DNA, read in part, is TGTGCCAGCAGCTTTCAGGGTCTCTCCTATGAACAGTAC. The V gene is TRBV3, the J gene TRBJ2-7; D is possibly TRBD1 (5 bases). The read terminates 1 residue before the CDR3 end, so the remaining end is supplied by the germline J gene. The CDR3 spans 14 residues. The V gene's germline CDR1 is SNHLY and CDR2 FYNGKV (reference sequence). V shed 3 bases and J shed 0 bases, with 9 bases lying between them.

As concerns this clone: Genes here carry mouse names. The missing CDR3 end, 1 residue past where the read stops, is filled in from the germline J gene. The chain combines TRBV26 with TRBJ2-4; 9 positions agree with TRBD1. This CDR3 comprises 14 residues. Germline V lookup: CDR1 KGHPV, CDR2 FQNQEV (reference sequence). The J segment lost 4 bases and the V segment lost 6 bases, leaving 5 bases of the junction unmatched. This CDR3 is CASSRGQGENTLYF. CDR3 DNA (partial): TGTGCCAGCAGCCGGGGACAGGGAGAAAACACCTTGTAC.

To note about this clone: Gene names are the mouse ones. Read coverage stops 1 residue before the CDR3 terminus; the germline J gene supplies the remainder. The chain carries TRBV12-1 and TRBJ2-5; 10 bases agree with TRBD2. The J segment lost 6 bases and the V segment lost 1 base, leaving 3 bases of the junction unmatched. Germline CDR1 and CDR2: SGHSN and HYEKVE. The CDR3 is 14 amino acids. The CDR3 sequence is CASSLLGGLDTQYF. Partial CDR3 DNA: TGTGCCAGCTCTCTGCTGGGGGGGCTGGACACCCAGTAC.

Relative to its sample, this clone is medium-sized (0.01 to 0.1%). Gene names and germline match the mouse. With the read ending 1 residue before the CDR3 end, the germline J gene is used to fill in that end. V usage is TRBV5 and J usage is TRBJ2-7; perhaps TRBD2 as D (6 bases). The CDR3 runs to 14 residues. The germline V gene encodes CDR1 LGHNA and CDR2 YNLKQL (reference sequence). V gave up 3 bases and J gave up 0 bases, with 9 bases separating them. The sequenced CDR3 bases are TGTGCCAGCAGCCACTGGGGTAGCTCCTATGAACAGTAC. This translates into CASSHWGSSYEQY. The whole CDR3 sequence is CASSHWGSSYEQYF.

As to this clone: The genes and germline here are from mouse. The sequence runs out 1 residue before the end of the CDR3; the remainder is reconstructed from the germline J gene. This sequence joins TRBV1 and TRBJ1-1, with D unclear. CDR1 NSQYPW and CDR2 LRSPGD come from the germline V gene (reference sequence). Trimming took 0 bases from V and 4 from J, leaving 9 bases between them. CDR3 length: 14 amino acids. The sequenced part of the CDR3 DNA is TGCACCTGCAGTGCAGATCACAGCTCCACAGAAGTCTTC. The encoded protein is CTCSADHSSTEVF. The entire CDR3 reads CTCSADHSSTEVFF.

This clone has just a few counts. Gene labels here are mouse ones. The observed sequence ends 1 residue before the CDR3 terminus, with the missing tail filled in from the germline J gene. This chain uses TRBV13-1 with TRBJ2-7, with a weak D call TRBD1 (6 bases). Germline CDR1 reads NSHNY; CDR2 reads SYGAGN. The V end was cut by 1 base, the J end by 6 bases, with 8 bases between. The CDR3 runs to 12 residues. The chain's CDR3 is CASSDSGVEQYF. The DNA read from the CDR3 is TGTGCCAGCAGTGATTCAGGGGTTGAACAGTAC.

This clone showed up just a few times. The gene symbols are mouse symbols. Partial CDR3 DNA: TGTGCCAGCTCTCGGGACTGGGGGACCCAAGACACCCAGTAC. The encoded protein is CASSRDWGTQDTQY. The entire CDR3 protein is CASSRDWGTQDTQYF. V is TRBV12-2 and J is TRBJ2-5, with TRBD2 matching over 11 bases. The CDR3 end falls 1 residue outside the read, so it is completed with the germline J gene. Per the germline V gene, CDR1 is SGHLS and CDR2 is HYDKME. Trimming took 2 bases from V and 2 from J; bases not matched to a gene: 2. The CDR3 covers 15 residues.

Concerning this clone: Gene names follow the mouse nomenclature. The read ends 1 residue before the CDR3 terminus; that terminus is restored from the germline J gene. The chain joins TRBV16 to TRBJ2-1, with D possibly being TRBD2 (7 bases). Trimming took off 0 bases at V and 6 bases at J, with 12 bases between the two ends. Germline assignment: CDR1 SGHSA and CDR2 FRNQAP. The CDR3 is 15 amino acids. The DNA read from the CDR3 is TGTGCAAGCAGCTTAGAAGGGGGGGTTAGTGCTGAGCAGTTC. It encodes CASSLEGGVSAEQF. The CDR3 in its entirety is CASSLEGGVSAEQFF.

About this clone: Genes and germline are mouse. The CDR3 extends 1 residue past the end of the read, so its final part is completed from the germline J gene. The genes are TRBV13-3 and TRBJ1-3; D remains ambiguous. Per germline, CDR1 NNHDY and CDR2 SYVADS. The CDR3 spans 15 residues. The V end was cut by 0 bases, the J end by 0 bases, with 7 bases between. CDR3 protein: CASSDGANSGNTLYF. Incomplete CDR3 DNA: TGTGCCAGCAGTGATGGGGCAAATTCTGGAAATACGCTCTAT.

Concerning this clone: Any gene name here is a mouse gene name. The CDR3 goes on 1 residue after the read ends, and that part is filled in from the germline J gene. V gene TRBV23 combines with J gene TRBJ2-7; the listed D gene, TRBD2, was not tested against the DNA. This CDR3 region has 14 residues. The germline V gene has CDR1 KGHTA and CDR2 FQNQQP. CDR3 in amino acids: CSSRDWGGASEQYF. Partial CDR3 DNA: TGCTCCAGCAGGGACTGGGGGGGCGCTTCTGAACAGTAC.

In the case of this clone: Here the gene names and germline are mouse. The read ends 1 residue early relative to the CDR3; the germline J gene fills the gap. The chain joins TRBV12-2 to TRBJ1-6; the D gene is possibly TRBD1 (6 bases). TRBJ1-6 falls under the ORF class, with uncertain function. This CDR3 spans 16 amino acids. Germline V gene data show CDR1 as SGHLS and CDR2 as HYDKME. V gave up 2 bases and J gave up 0 bases, with 10 bases separating them. Partial CDR3 DNA: TGTGCCAGCTCTCCCTGGGACAATTCCTATAATTCGCCCCTCTAC. It encodes CASSPWDNSYNSPLY. The entire CDR3 is CASSPWDNSYNSPLYF.

Worth noting for this clone: Mouse gene names and germline throughout. Coverage ceases 1 residue before the CDR3 finishes, and the germline J gene fills in the end. This chain links TRBV19 with TRBJ1-5, with D possibly TRBD1 on 6 matching bases. V was pared by 2 bases and J by 7 bases, with 10 bases between. The CDR3 contains 13 residues. From germline, CDR1 is FNHDT and CDR2 SITEND (reference sequence). The chain's CDR3 is CASSIPGVQAPLF. CDR3 bases read: TGTGCCAGCAGTATTCCAGGGGTGCAGGCTCCGCTT.

Worth noting for this clone: Genes and germline come from the mouse. The sequence runs out 1 residue before the end of the CDR3; the remainder is reconstructed from the germline J gene. The chain links TRBV12-2 to TRBJ1-2; TRBD1 aligns across 7 bases. There are 13 residues in the CDR3. The junction had 4 bases not matched to a gene; V was cut back by 4 bases and J by 3 bases. Germline CDR1 and CDR2: SGHLS and HYDKME. This chain's CDR3 is CASSGQEDSDYTF. Partial CDR3 DNA: TGTGCCAGCTCAGGACAGGAGGACTCCGACTACACC.

As for this clone: Genes here carry mouse names. The sequence runs out 1 residue before the end of the CDR3; the remainder is reconstructed from the germline J gene. The J gene is TRBJ2-5, the V gene TRBV16; D is uncertain. This CDR3 comprises 14 residues. V was clipped by 0 bases and J by 3 bases, with 7 bases between them. The germline V gene has CDR1 SGHSA and CDR2 FRNQAP. The sequenced CDR3 bases are TGTGCAAGCAGCTTAGAAAATTGGCAAGACACCCAGTAC. It codes for CASSLENWQDTQY. The whole CDR3 sequence is CASSLENWQDTQYF.

This clone was picked up a small number of times. All gene names here are mouse names. The CDR3 end falls 1 residue outside the read, so it is completed with the germline J gene. J is TRBJ2-7 and V is TRBV14; the D call may be TRBD1 or TRBD2 (5 bases each). The V and J ends lost 2 bases and 6 bases respectively, with 6 bases between them. The CDR3 spans 11 residues. CDR1 is SGHDT and CDR2 is FRDEAV in the germline V gene. Incomplete CDR3 DNA: TGTGCCAGCAGTTTGGGGGTTGAACAGTAC. Translating it yields CASSLGVEQY. The complete CDR3 protein is CASSLGVEQYF.

To note about this clone: The gene names here belong to mouse. The CDR3 end falls 1 residue outside the read, so it is completed with the germline J gene. The chain combines TRBV29 with TRBJ2-5, with D perhaps TRBD2 (5 bases). The germline gives CDR1 MSHET, CDR2 SYDVDS. The CDR3 totals 13 residues. Trimming cost V 5 bases and J 4 bases, with 10 bases left between them. The CDR3 protein is CASSTGRKDTQYF. The DNA read from the CDR3 is TGTGCTAGCAGTACTGGACGGAAAGACACCCAGTAC. The complete variable domain, with remaining parts taken from reference TRBV29 and TRBJ2-5, reads DMKVTQMPRYLIKRMGENVLLECGQDMSHETMYWYRQDPGLGLQLIYISYDVDSNSEGDIPKGYRVSRKKREHFSLILDSAKTNQTSVYFCASSTGRKDTQYFGPGTRLLVL.